These 9 T cell receptor beta chains were all obtained from the same sample, sequenced in a study of CD8+ T cells in alopecia areata. cDNA reverse transcribed from extracted RNA served as the sequencing template. Generated by immunoSEQ multiplex PCR, the TCRdb table keeps only in-frame clones and is missing some. Reported are over 100,000 clones, none seen only once; the ten largest carry roughly a fifth. Sequenced material: lesional skin. The receptor source for this set is a C3H/HeJ mouse with alopecia areata. Strain MHC haplotype: H2-k.

This clone appeared a few times. Each gene name is a mouse one. From the germline J gene comes the end of the CDR3, since the read stops 4 residues before it. The chain combines TRBV17 with TRBJ2-7; D is ambiguous. The CDR3 has 11 residues. Germline lookup yields CDR1 MNHDT and CDR2 YYDKIL. CDR3 region: CASSIGYEQYF. The part of the CDR3 DNA that was read is TGTGCTAGCAGTATAGGTTAT.

This clone has a count of ten or more. Gene and germline names: mouse. The observed sequence ends 4 residues before the CDR3 terminus, with the missing tail filled in from the germline J gene. The chain uses TRBV13-3 and TRBJ2-3, with 8 bases fitting TRBD1. Losses at the gene ends were 2 bases for V and 2 bases for J; bases not matched to a gene: 4. The CDR3 consists of 15 residues. Per germline, CDR1 NNHDY and CDR2 SYVADS. The CDR3 bases that were read are TGTGCCAGCAGTGACAGGGGGCGATCTGCAGAA. Translating gives CASSDRGRSAE. The CDR3 in its entirety is CASSDRGRSAETLYF.

This clone was detected ten times or more. Gene names are the mouse ones. The read stops 4 residues short of the end of the CDR3; the missing end is completed from the germline J gene. V is TRBV13-3 and J is TRBJ2-1, with 7 bases fitting TRBD2. The CDR3 runs to 15 residues. Germline CDR1 is NNHDY and CDR2 is SYVADS. The J segment lost 0 bases and the V segment lost 5 bases, leaving 5 bases of the junction unmatched. The CDR3 DNA, read in part, is TGTGCCAGCAGCCTCACTGGGGCTAACTATGCT. As protein: CASSLTGANYA. The CDR3 reads in full as CASSLTGANYAEQFF.

There are a few counts of this clone. The gene names here belong to mouse. The observed sequence ends 4 residues before the CDR3 terminus, with the missing tail filled in from the germline J gene. The chain couples TRBV19 to TRBJ2-3, with TRBD1 identical over 9 bases. Looked up from germline, CDR1 is FNHDT and CDR2 is SITEND (reference sequence). This CDR3 spans 15 amino acids. V gave up 5 bases and J gave up 1 base; unmatched junction bases: 5. Incomplete CDR3 DNA: TGTGCCAGCAGCCCACAGGGGGCACGTGCAGAA. It encodes CASSPQGARAE. Given in full, the CDR3 is CASSPQGARAETLYF.

To note about this clone: Genes and germline are mouse. The CDR3 end is not reached by the read, which stops 4 residues before it; the germline J gene fills it in. J is TRBJ2-2 and V is TRBV13-3, with 10 bases that match TRBD2. Losses at the gene ends were 1 base for V and 3 bases for J; bases not matched to a gene: 9. CDR1 and CDR2 (germline): NNHDY, SYVADS. CDR3 length: 18 residues. The CDR3 spells CASSDPAGGALDTGQLYF. The covered CDR3 bases are TGTGCCAGCAGTGATCCGGCTGGGGGGGCGTTGGACACCGGG. Looking up the rest from reference TRBV13-3 and TRBJ2-2 gives the full variable domain: EAAVTQSPRSKVAVTGGKVTLSCHQTNNHDYMYWYRQDTGHGLRLIHYSYVADSTEKGDIPDGYKASRPSQENFSLILELASLSQTAVYFCASSDPAGGALDTGQLYFGEGSKLTVL.

Of note for this clone: Gene names and germline refer to mouse. The CDR3 region is CASSDADRPNSDYTF. Incomplete CDR3 DNA: TGTGCCAGCAGTGATGCAGACAGACCAAACTCC. The gene calls are TRBV13-3 and TRBJ1-2, with D possibly being TRBD1 (5 bases). The read gets to within 4 residues of the CDR3 end, and the germline J gene fills in the rest. Germline values: CDR1 NNHDY, CDR2 SYVADS. With 0 bases removed from V and 0 bases from J, the gap between germline ends came to 9 bases. This CDR3 contains 15 residues.

Only a few counts were recorded for this clone. All gene names here are mouse names. Coverage ceases 4 residues before the CDR3 finishes, and the germline J gene fills in the end. The V call is TRBV1, the J call TRBJ1-1; TRBD1 aligns across 8 bases. The CDR3 has 14 amino acids. Per germline, CDR1 NSQYPW and CDR2 LRSPGD (reference sequence). The covered CDR3 bases are TGCACCTGCAGTGCACGACAGGGGATGCCA. Amino acid sequence: CTCSARQGMP. The whole CDR3 reads CTCSARQGMPEVFF. Supplemented by reference TRBV1 and TRBJ1-1, the full variable domain reads VTLLEQNPRWRLVPRGQAVNLRCILKNSQYPWMSWYQQDLQKQLQWLFTLRSPGDKEVKSLPGADYLATRVTDTELRLQVANMSQGRTLYCTCSARQGMPEVFFGKGTRLTVV.

As concerns this clone: Gene names refer to mouse genes. The read ends 4 residues shy of where the CDR3 ends; the end is completed using the germline J gene. This chain uses TRBV13-3 with TRBJ2-7; D may be TRBD2 (6 bases). CDR3 length equals 14 residues. Germline CDR1 NNHDY, CDR2 SYVADS. The CDR3 reads CASSDDGGFYEQYF. The DNA read from the CDR3 is TGTGCCAGCAGTGATGATGGGGGTTTTTAT.

Ten or more counts support this clone. Genes and germline come from the mouse. The read is 4 residues too short to cover the CDR3 end, so that end is filled in from the germline J gene. The gene calls are TRBV13-3 and TRBJ2-3; 13 nucleotides agree with TRBD2. The length of the CDR3 is 16 residues. The germline gives CDR1 NNHDY, CDR2 SYVADS. With V trimmed by 5 bases and J by 0 bases, 3 bases remained unmatched. CDR3 loop: CASRDWGGDSAETLYF. The CDR3 bases that were read are TGTGCCAGCAGGGACTGGGGGGGCGATAGTGCAGAA.